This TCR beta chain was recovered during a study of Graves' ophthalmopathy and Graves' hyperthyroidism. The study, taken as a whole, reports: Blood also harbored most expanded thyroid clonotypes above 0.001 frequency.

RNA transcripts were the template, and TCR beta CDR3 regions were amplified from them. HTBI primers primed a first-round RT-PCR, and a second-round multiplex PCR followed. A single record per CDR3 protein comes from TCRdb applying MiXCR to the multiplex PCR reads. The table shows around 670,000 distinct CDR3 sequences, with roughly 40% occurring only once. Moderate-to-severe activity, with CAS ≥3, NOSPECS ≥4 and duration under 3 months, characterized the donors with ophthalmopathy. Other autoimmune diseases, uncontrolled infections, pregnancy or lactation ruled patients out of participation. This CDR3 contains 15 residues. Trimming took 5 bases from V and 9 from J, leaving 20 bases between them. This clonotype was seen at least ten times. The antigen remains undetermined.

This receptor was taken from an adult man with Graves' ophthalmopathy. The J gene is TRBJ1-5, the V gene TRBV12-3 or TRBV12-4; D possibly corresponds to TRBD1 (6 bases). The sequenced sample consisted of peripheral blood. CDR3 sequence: CASSPPGQRSRPQHF. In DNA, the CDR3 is TGTGCCAGCAGTCCACCCGGACAGCGAAGTCGGCCCCAGCATTTT.